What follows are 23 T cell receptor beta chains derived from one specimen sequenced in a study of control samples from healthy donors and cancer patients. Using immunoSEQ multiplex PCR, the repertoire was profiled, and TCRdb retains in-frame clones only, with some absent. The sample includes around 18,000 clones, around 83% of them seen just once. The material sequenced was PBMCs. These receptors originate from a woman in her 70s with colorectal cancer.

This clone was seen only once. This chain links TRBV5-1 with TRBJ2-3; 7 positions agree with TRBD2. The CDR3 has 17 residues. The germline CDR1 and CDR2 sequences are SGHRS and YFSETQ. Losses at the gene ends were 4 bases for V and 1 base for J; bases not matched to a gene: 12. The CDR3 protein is CASSVAYLGGGTDTQYF. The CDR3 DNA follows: TGCGCCAGCAGCGTAGCCTATTTGGGGGGGGGCACAGATACGCAGTATTTT.

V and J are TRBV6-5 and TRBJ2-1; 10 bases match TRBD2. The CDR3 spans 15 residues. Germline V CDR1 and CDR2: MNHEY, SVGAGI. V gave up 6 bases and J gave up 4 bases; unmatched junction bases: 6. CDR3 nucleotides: TGTGCCAGCAGGACCGGGACTAGCGCTTACAATGAGCAGTTCTTC. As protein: CASRTGTSAYNEQFF.

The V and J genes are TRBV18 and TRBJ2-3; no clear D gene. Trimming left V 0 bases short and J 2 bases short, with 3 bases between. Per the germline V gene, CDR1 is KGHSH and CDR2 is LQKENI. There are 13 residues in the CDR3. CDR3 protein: CASSPPTTDTQYF. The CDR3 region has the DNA TGTGCCAGCTCACCACCCACCACAGATACGCAGTATTTT.

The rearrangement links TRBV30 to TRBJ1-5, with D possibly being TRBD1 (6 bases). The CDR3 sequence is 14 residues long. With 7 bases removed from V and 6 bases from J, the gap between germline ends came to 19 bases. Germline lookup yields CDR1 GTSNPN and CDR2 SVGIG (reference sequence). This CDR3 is CAYRPTGAGQPQHF. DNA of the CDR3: TGTGCCTACCGACCGACAGGCGCCGGTCAGCCCCAGCATTTT. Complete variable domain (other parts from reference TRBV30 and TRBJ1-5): SQTIHQWPATLVQPVGSPLSLECTVEGTSNPNLYWYRQAAGRGLQLLFYSVGIGQISSEVPQNLSASRPQDRQFILSSKKLLLSDSGFYLCAYRPTGAGQPQHFGDGTRLSIL.

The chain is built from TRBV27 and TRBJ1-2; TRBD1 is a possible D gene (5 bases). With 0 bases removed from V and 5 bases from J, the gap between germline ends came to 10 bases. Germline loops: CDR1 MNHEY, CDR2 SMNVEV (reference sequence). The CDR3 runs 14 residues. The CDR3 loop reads CASSLSRAVYGYTF. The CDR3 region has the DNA TGTGCCAGCAGTTTATCCAGGGCAGTTTATGGCTACACCTTC.

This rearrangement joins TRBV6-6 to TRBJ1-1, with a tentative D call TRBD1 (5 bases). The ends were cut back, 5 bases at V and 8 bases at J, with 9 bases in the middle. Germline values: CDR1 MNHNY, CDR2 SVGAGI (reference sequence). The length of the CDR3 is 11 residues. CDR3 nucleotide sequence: TGTGCCAGCAGTCGGGGACCAGAAGCTTTCTTT. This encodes CASSRGPEAFF.

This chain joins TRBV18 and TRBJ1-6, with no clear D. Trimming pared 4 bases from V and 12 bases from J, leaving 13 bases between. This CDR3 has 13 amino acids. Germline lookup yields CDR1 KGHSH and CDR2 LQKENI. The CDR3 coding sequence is TGTGCCAGCTCACTGACTGCTGGGGAACCCCTCCACTTT. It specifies CASSLTAGEPLHF.

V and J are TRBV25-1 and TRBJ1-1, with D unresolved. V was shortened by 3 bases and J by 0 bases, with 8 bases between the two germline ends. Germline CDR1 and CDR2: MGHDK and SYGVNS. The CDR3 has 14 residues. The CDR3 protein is CASSELAMNTEAFF. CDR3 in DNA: TGTGCCAGCAGTGAGTTGGCGATGAACACTGAAGCTTTCTTT.

CDR3 in amino acids: CASSPRIAGARGEQFF. CDR3 nucleotide sequence: TGTGCCAGCTCACCAAGAATAGCGGGGGCCCGGGGTGAGCAGTTCTTC. The chain employs TRBV18 and TRBJ2-1, with 9 nucleotides matching TRBD2. V lost 2 bases, J lost 9 bases, and 11 bases stayed unmatched. CDR3 length equals 16 residues. Germline V lookup: CDR1 KGHSH, CDR2 LQKENI.

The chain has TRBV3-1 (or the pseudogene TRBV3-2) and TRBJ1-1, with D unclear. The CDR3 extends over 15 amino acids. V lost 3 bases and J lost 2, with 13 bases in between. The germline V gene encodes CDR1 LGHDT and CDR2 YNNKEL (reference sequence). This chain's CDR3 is CASSHIGMGNTEAFF. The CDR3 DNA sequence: TGTGCCAGCAGCCACATTGGGATGGGTAACACTGAAGCTTTCTTT.

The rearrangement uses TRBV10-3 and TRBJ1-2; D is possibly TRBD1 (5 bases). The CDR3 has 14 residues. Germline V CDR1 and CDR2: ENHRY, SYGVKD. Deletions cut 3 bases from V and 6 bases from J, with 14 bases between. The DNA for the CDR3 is TGTGCCATCAGTGAACAGGAAGGACGGAATGGCTACACCTTC. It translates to CAISEQEGRNGYTF.

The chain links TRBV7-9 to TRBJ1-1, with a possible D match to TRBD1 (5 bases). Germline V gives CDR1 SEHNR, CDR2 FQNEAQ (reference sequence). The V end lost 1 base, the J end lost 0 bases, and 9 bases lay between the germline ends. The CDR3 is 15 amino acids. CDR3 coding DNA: TGTGCCAGCAGCTTAGGTTGGGGGGTGAACACTGAAGCTTTCTTT. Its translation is CASSLGWGVNTEAFF. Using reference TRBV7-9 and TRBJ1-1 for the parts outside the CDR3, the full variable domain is DTGVSQNPRHKITKRGQNVTFRCDPISEHNRLYWYRQTLGQGPEFLTYFQNEAQLEKSRLLSDRFSAERPKGSFSTLEIQRTEQGDSAMYLCASSLGWGVNTEAFFGQGTRLTVV.

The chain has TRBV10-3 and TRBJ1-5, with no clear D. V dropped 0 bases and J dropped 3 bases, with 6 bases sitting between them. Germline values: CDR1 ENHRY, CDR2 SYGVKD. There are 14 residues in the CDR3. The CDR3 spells CAISESGDNQPQHF. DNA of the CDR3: TGTGCCATCAGTGAGTCTGGGGACAATCAGCCCCAGCATTTT.

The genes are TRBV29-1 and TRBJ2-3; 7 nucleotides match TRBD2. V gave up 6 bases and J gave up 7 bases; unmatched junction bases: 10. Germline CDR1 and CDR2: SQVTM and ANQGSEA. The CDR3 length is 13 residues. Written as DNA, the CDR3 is TGCAGCGTATTGGTGGGGGGGACCTATACGCAGTATTTT. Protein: CSVLVGGTYTQYF.

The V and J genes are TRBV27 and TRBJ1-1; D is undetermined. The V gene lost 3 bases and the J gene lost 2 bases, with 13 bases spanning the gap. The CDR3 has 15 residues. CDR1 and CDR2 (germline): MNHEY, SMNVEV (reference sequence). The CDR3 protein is CASSFLQRTNTEAFF. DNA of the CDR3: TGTGCCAGCAGTTTTCTACAGAGAACTAACACTGAAGCTTTCTTT.

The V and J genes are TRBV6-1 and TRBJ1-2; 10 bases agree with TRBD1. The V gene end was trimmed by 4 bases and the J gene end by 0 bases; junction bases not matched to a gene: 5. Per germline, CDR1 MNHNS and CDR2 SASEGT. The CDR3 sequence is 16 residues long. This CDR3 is CASSGGTGASNYGYTF. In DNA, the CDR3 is TGTGCCAGCAGTGGGGGGACAGGGGCCTCTAACTATGGCTACACCTTC.

CDR3 protein: CASSLDYSSYNEQFF. The CDR3 coding sequence is TGCGCCAGCAGCCTAGACTACAGCTCCTACAATGAGCAGTTCTTC. The chain is built from TRBV5-1 and TRBJ2-1; tentatively, D is TRBD2 (5 bases). Germline CDR1 is SGHRS and CDR2 is YFSETQ. The CDR3 is 15 residues long. V gave up 4 bases and J gave up 0 bases, with 11 bases separating them.

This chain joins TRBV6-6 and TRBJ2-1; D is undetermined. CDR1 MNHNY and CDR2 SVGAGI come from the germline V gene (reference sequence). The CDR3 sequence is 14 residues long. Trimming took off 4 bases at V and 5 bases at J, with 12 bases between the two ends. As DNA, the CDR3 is TGTGCCAGCAGTTCCTCCAGGAGTCACAATGAGCAGTTCTTC. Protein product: CASSSSRSHNEQFF.

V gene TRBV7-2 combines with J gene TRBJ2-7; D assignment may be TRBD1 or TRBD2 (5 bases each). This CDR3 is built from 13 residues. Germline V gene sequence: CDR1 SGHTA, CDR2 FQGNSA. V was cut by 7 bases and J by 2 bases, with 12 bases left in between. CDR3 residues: CASTRDGPYEQYF. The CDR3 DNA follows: TGTGCCAGCACCCGGGACGGACCCTACGAGCAGTACTTC.

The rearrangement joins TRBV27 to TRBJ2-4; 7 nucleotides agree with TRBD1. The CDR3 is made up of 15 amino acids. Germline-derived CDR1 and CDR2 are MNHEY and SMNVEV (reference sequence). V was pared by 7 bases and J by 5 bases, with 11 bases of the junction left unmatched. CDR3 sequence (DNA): TGTGCCAGCATCAGCCCAACCGGGACAGAAAACATTCAGTACTTC. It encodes CASISPTGTENIQYF.

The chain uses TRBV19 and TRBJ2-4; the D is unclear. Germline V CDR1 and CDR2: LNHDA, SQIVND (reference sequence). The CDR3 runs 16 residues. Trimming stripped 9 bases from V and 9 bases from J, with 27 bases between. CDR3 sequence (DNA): TGTGCCAGCACCAGTAGGGCCGAAATGTACCAAAGCATTCAGTACTTC. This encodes CASTSRAEMYQSIQYF.

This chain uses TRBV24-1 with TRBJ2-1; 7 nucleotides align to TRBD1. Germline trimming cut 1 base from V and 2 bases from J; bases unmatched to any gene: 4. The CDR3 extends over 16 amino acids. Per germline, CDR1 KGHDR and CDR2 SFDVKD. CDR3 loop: CATSDFRQGTYNEQFF. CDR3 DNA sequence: TGTGCCACCAGTGATTTTCGACAGGGCACCTACAATGAGCAGTTCTTC.

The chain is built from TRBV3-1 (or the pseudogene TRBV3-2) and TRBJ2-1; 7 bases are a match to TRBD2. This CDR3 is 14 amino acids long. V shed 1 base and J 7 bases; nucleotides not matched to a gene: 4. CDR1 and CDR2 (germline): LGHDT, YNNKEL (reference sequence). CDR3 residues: CASSQGEGRNEQFF. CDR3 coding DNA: TGTGCCAGCAGCCAAGGGGAGGGTCGGAATGAGCAGTTCTTC.